A single sample gave rise to the 12 T cell receptor beta chains below, sequenced in a study of T cells in Graves' hyperthyroidism and ophthalmopathy. Researchers amplified the TCR beta CDR3 regions from RNA transcripts. The HTBI primer set served for first-round RT-PCR of the TCR CDR3. TCRdb called the multiplex PCR reads again in MiXCR, with one record for every CDR3 protein. The data hold some 250,000 distinct CDR3 sequences, with over 12% observed a single time. Sequences were obtained from blood. These receptors were collected from a woman between 45 and 65 years old with Graves' hyperthyroidism that later progressed to Graves' ophthalmopathy.

This clonotype showed up just a few times. This sequence joins TRBV24-1 and TRBJ2-7; 16 bases agree with TRBD2. The CDR3 sequence is 17 residues long. Trimming took 3 bases from V and 2 from J; bases not matched to a gene: 3. CDR1 is KGHDR and CDR2 is SFDVKD in the germline V gene. CDR3 sequence (DNA): TGTGCCACCAGTGATGCGGGGACTAGCGGGAGGGCCTACGAGCAGTACTTC. Residues: CATSDAGTSGRAYEQYF.

Remarks on this clonotype: Given a much more abundant clone one base away, this may be a read error. As the CDR3 is not closed by the conserved phenylalanine or tryptophan, this likely results from a read error. This sequence joins TRBV19 and TRBJ2-7; D unresolved. CDR3 length: 14 residues. Germline-derived CDR1 and CDR2 are LNHDA and SQIVND (reference sequence). With 9 bases removed from V and 2 bases from J, the gap between germline ends came to 17 bases. CDR3 amino acids: CARPTRRKTYEQYI. CDR3 in DNA: TGTGCCAGACCCACGAGACGGAAGACCTACGAGCAGTACATC.

This clonotype was observed a handful of times. The chain is built from TRBV19 and TRBJ2-1; TRBD2 agrees at 7 bases. Trimming cost V 2 bases and J 9 bases; bases outside gene matches: 13. The CDR3 totals 16 residues. From germline, CDR1 is LNHDA and CDR2 SQIVND (reference sequence). This chain's CDR3 is CASSIRGVGGDGEQFF. For the CDR3, the DNA is TGTGCCAGTAGTATACGGGGTGTGGGAGGGGACGGTGAGCAGTTCTTC.

This sequence joins TRBV12-3 or TRBV12-4 and TRBJ1-3, with D perhaps TRBD1 (5 bases). The CDR3 loop spans 16 amino acids. Trimming left V 5 bases short and J 0 bases short, with 14 bases between. CDR3 sequence: CASSPSGADSGNTIYF. CDR3 bases: TGTGCCAGCAGTCCCTCCGGGGCGGACTCTGGAAACACCATATATTTT.

The rearrangement uses TRBV12-3 or TRBV12-4 and TRBJ1-1, with D perhaps TRBD1 (5 bases). The CDR3 extends over 17 amino acids. The V end was cut by 4 bases, the J end by 3 bases, with 21 bases between. The CDR3 DNA reads TGTGCCAGCAGTTCCCCTTCGGCAGGGAGAAGGTACACTGAAGCTTTCTTT. Translating gives CASSSPSAGRRYTEAFF.

At least ten counts were recorded for this clonotype. V is TRBV18 and J is TRBJ2-1; tentative D call: TRBD1 (6 bases). Looked up from germline, CDR1 is KGHSH and CDR2 is LQKENI. The V and J ends lost 3 bases and 6 bases respectively, with 9 bases between them. The CDR3 is made up of 13 amino acids. This chain's CDR3 is CASSPGHINEQFF. CDR3 nucleotide sequence: TGTGCCAGCTCACCGGGACATATCAATGAGCAGTTCTTC.

There are many counts of this clonotype. CDR3 in amino acids: CASSLARGEMAFF. The DNA for the CDR3 is TGCGCCAGCAGCTTGGCCAGGGGAGAAATGGCTTTCTTT. The genes are TRBV5-1 and TRBJ1-1; D is perhaps TRBD1 (6 bases). V lost 0 bases and J lost 11, with 14 bases in between. The CDR3 totals 13 residues. Germline V CDR1 and CDR2: SGHRS, YFSETQ.

This clonotype was seen many times. V gene TRBV6-1 combines with J gene TRBJ2-7; unclear D gene. Trimming removed 0 bases from V and 0 bases from J, with 9 bases in between. Germline CDR1 MNHNS, CDR2 SASEGT. CDR3 length: 15 amino acids. CDR3 nucleotides: TGTGCCAGCAGTGAAGCCGCAGCGCTCTCCTACGAGCAGTACTTC. Its protein product is CASSEAAALSYEQYF.

The chain carries TRBV19 and TRBJ2-1; 8 nucleotides line up with TRBD2. The germline V gene encodes CDR1 LNHDA and CDR2 SQIVND (reference sequence). This CDR3 contains 16 residues. With V trimmed by 4 bases and J by 0 bases, 5 bases remained unmatched. CDR3 residues: CASSRRLAGSYNEQFF. In DNA form, the CDR3 reads TGTGCCAGTAGTAGAAGGCTAGCGGGCTCCTACAATGAGCAGTTCTTC. The complete variable domain, with remaining parts taken from reference TRBV19 and TRBJ2-1, reads DGGITQSPKYLFRKEGQNVTLSCEQNLNHDAMYWYRQDPGQGLRLIYYSQIVNDFQKGDIAEGYSVSREKKESFPLTVTSAQKNPTAFYLCASSRRLAGSYNEQFFGPGTRLTVL.

In this sample, this clonotype turned up many times. The rearrangement links TRBV4-1 to TRBJ2-5, with unresolved D. The CDR3 is 14 amino acids. The germline CDR1 and CDR2 sequences are MGHRA and YSYEKL. Trimming cost V 0 bases and J 5 bases, with 10 bases left between them. CDR3 amino acids: CASSQEVRVETQYF. Here the CDR3 DNA reads TGCGCCAGCAGCCAAGAGGTCCGAGTGGAGACCCAGTACTTC.

This clonotype was found a few times. Just one base apart from a much larger clone, this may be a read error. The CDR3 spells CASSHQGTQYF. The CDR3 DNA follows: TGTGCCAGCAGCCATCAAGGGACCCAGTACTTC. The chain uses TRBV11-2 and TRBJ2-5; D is ambiguous. This CDR3 has 11 amino acids. Germline CDR1 SGHAT, CDR2 FQNNGV. Full variable domain (rest looked up from reference TRBV11-2 and TRBJ2-5): EAGVAQSPRYKIIEKRQSVAFWCNPISGHATLYWYQQILGQGPKLLIQFQNNGVVDDSQLPKDRFSAERLKGVDSTLKIQPAKLEDSAVYLCASSHQGTQYFGPGTRLLVL.

There are a few counts of this clonotype. V is TRBV5-6 and J is TRBJ2-7, with 11 bases fitting TRBD1. The CDR3 sequence is 16 residues long. Germline trimming cut 1 base from V and 4 bases from J; bases unmatched to any gene: 7. CDR1 and CDR2 from the germline V gene are SGHDT and YYEEEE. The CDR3 spells CASSLKGQGELYEQYF. The CDR3 DNA reads TGTGCCAGCAGCTTGAAGGGACAGGGGGAGTTATACGAGCAGTACTTC.